This T cell receptor (beta chain) appears in the sequencing data of a study of shared clonotypes between healthy human individuals. Study-level information: A couple of female and three male donors aged 18 to 49 were enrolled.

The assay was immunoSEQ multiplex PCR, and TCRdb's table has in-frame clones only and misses some. The sample has nearly 1 million clones, 60% to 85% seen once. V shed 1 base, J shed 0 bases, and the junction held 5 bases outside the gene matches. Germline V lookup: CDR1 SGHTA, CDR2 FQGNSA. The length of the CDR3 is 17 residues. Points from the study as a whole: What rarefaction showed was incomplete sorted-subset sequencing despite large depth.

This clone was seen a few times. Its cognate antigen is unknown. This receptor was obtained from a man aged 18 to 29 in good health. Sequencing was performed on memory CD4+ T cells sorted from blood. Subset meaning: CD45RA-negative fraction. This sequence joins TRBV7-2 and TRBJ2-3, with TRBD2 matching 9 bases. The CDR3 sequence: CASSLGRRGGSTDTQYF. As DNA, the CDR3 is TGTGCCAGCAGCTTAGGAAGGCGGGGGGGGAGCACAGATACGCAGTATTTT.